These 25 T cell receptor beta chains were sequenced from one sample in a study of T cell responses to AZD1222 COVID-19 vaccine. The assay was immunoSEQ multiplex PCR, and TCRdb's table has in-frame clones only and misses some. The sample carries around 95,000 clones, approximately 87% recorded once. The input for sequencing was peripheral blood, taken on day 0 of AZD1222 vaccination. All receptors derive from an adult in good health.

The chain employs TRBV19 and TRBJ2-7, with 13 bases lining up with TRBD2. CDR1 and CDR2 (germline): LNHDA, SQIVND (reference sequence). Trimming removed 4 bases from V and 0 bases from J; junction bases left unmatched: 3. The CDR3 is made up of 16 amino acids. The CDR3 here is CASSTRTSGGSYEQYF. CDR3 DNA: TGTGCCAGTAGTACCCGGACTAGCGGGGGCTCCTACGAGCAGTACTTC.

The chain recombines TRBV10-1 with TRBJ2-2, with 9 bases identical to TRBD2. The junction had 5 bases not matched to a gene; V was cut back by 8 bases and J by 7 bases. This CDR3 has 13 residues. CDR1 and CDR2 (germline): WNHNN, SYGVQD (reference sequence). The CDR3: CASQRGDGGELFF. The CDR3 coding sequence is TGCGCCAGCCAGCGGGGGGATGGCGGGGAGCTGTTTTTT.

In DNA, the CDR3 is TGTGCCAGCAGTGAAACCCTTGGACGATTAAACTATGGCTACACCTTC. Encoded protein: CASSETLGRLNYGYTF. The V call is TRBV27, the J call TRBJ1-2; no reliable D call. Germline values: CDR1 MNHEY, CDR2 SMNVEV (reference sequence). V was shortened by 5 bases and J by 2 bases, with 18 bases between the two germline ends. The length of the CDR3 is 16 residues.

V is TRBV4-3 and J is TRBJ1-2, with D possibly matching TRBD1 (6 bases). Germline values: CDR1 LGHNA, CDR2 YSLEER. The germline V and J ends were trimmed by 0 bases and 8 bases, with 16 bases remaining between them. The CDR3 totals 15 residues. The CDR3 loop is CASSQDLPGARGYTF. For the CDR3, the DNA is TGCGCCAGCAGCCAAGATCTCCCGGGGGCTAGAGGCTACACCTTC.

The chain combines TRBV7-9 with TRBJ2-7, with 11 bases fitting TRBD2. The CDR3 runs to 16 residues. The germline V gene encodes CDR1 SEHNR and CDR2 FQNEAQ (reference sequence). Trimming took 3 bases from V and 0 from J; bases not matched to a gene: 4. The CDR3 loop reads CASSLTSGVSSYEQYF. The CDR3 DNA reads TGTGCCAGCAGCTTGACTAGCGGGGTTAGCTCCTACGAGCAGTACTTC.

The V gene is TRBV7-3, the J gene TRBJ1-1; D may be TRBD1 (6 bases). The CDR3 has 16 residues. V lost 0 bases to trimming and J lost 0 bases, with 11 bases between them. Germline V gene sequence: CDR1 SGHTA, CDR2 FQGTGA. The CDR3 loop reads CASSLTGGPMNTEAFF. CDR3 DNA sequence: TGTGCCAGCAGCTTAACAGGGGGTCCTATGAACACTGAAGCTTTCTTT.

This chain connects TRBV27 to TRBJ1-5, with D possibly matching TRBD1 (6 bases). CDR3 length: 14 residues. With 5 bases removed from V and 0 bases from J, the gap between germline ends came to 8 bases. CDR1 is MNHEY and CDR2 is SMNVEV in the germline V gene (reference sequence). CDR3 nucleotide sequence: TGTGCCAGCAGTAGGGGGTTTAGCAATCAGCCCCAGCATTTT. This encodes CASSRGFSNQPQHF.

The chain uses TRBV30 and TRBJ1-2; D call uncertain. The CDR3 has 11 amino acids. In germline, CDR1 is GTSNPN, CDR2 SVGIG (reference sequence). The V end lost 6 bases, the J end lost 2 bases, and 7 bases lay between the germline ends. The CDR3 DNA reads TGTGCCTGCGGGCAGAACTATGGCTACACCTTC. This gives the protein CACGQNYGYTF.

The V gene is TRBV19, the J gene TRBJ1-5; D unclear. The V gene's germline CDR1 is LNHDA and CDR2 SQIVND (reference sequence). The length of the CDR3 is 15 residues. Trimming left V 3 bases short and J 6 bases short, with 15 bases between. This CDR3 is CASSMYGVGLQPQHF. DNA for the CDR3: TGTGCCAGTAGTATGTATGGAGTAGGGCTTCAGCCCCAGCATTTT.

V usage is TRBV20-1 and J usage is TRBJ1-2; D is unresolved. Per germline, CDR1 DFQATT and CDR2 SNEGSKA (reference sequence). With 6 bases removed from V and 6 bases from J, the gap between germline ends came to 11 bases. CDR3 length: 11 amino acids. The CDR3 coding sequence is TGCAGTGCCCCAGAGCTTAATGGCTACACCTTC. Protein: CSAPELNGYTF.

V usage is TRBV2 and J usage is TRBJ2-7; TRBD1 matches at 12 bases. This CDR3 spans 15 amino acids. Germline V gene lookup returns CDR1 SNHLY and CDR2 FYNNEI. With V trimmed by 7 bases and J by 0 bases, 4 bases remained unmatched. The CDR3 DNA is TGTGCCAGCACTGCGGGACAGGGGGCCTCCTACGAGCAGTACTTC. The encoded protein is CASTAGQGASYEQYF.

This rearrangement joins TRBV19 to TRBJ1-5; D not certain. Trimming removed 2 bases at V and 6 bases at J, with 11 bases between. CDR1 and CDR2 (germline): LNHDA, SQIVND (reference sequence). CDR3 size: 14 residues. CDR3 protein: CASSISTGGQPQHF. The CDR3 DNA reads TGTGCCAGTAGTATAAGTACCGGAGGTCAGCCCCAGCATTTT.

The genes are TRBV6-6 and TRBJ1-3; the D is unclear. This CDR3 is 14 amino acids long. V dropped 0 bases and J dropped 8 bases, with 11 bases sitting between them. Germline V gene lookup returns CDR1 MNHNY and CDR2 SVGAGI (reference sequence). The CDR3 DNA reads as TGTGCCAGCAGTTACTCAGGCCAGGTCCACACCATATATTTT. It translates to CASSYSGQVHTIYF.

The chain employs TRBV7-9 and TRBJ1-4; 7 nucleotides line up with TRBD1. With 1 base clipped from V and 6 bases from J, the junction kept 8 bases outside the gene matches. The CDR3 contains 16 residues. Looked up from germline, CDR1 is SEHNR and CDR2 is FQNEAQ (reference sequence). CDR3: CASSLGAQGNYEKLFF. CDR3 DNA sequence: TGTGCCAGCAGCTTAGGTGCACAGGGGAATTATGAAAAACTGTTTTTT. Looking up the rest from reference TRBV7-9 and TRBJ1-4 gives the full variable domain: DTGVSQNPRHKITKRGQNVTFRCDPISEHNRLYWYRQTLGQGPEFLTYFQNEAQLEKSRLLSDRFSAERPKGSFSTLEIQRTEQGDSAMYLCASSLGAQGNYEKLFFGSGTQLSVL.

The genes are TRBV19 and TRBJ1-2, with no clear D. Germline CDR1 LNHDA, CDR2 SQIVND (reference sequence). The CDR3 is made up of 14 amino acids. V was pared by 6 bases and J by 1 base, with 12 bases between. The CDR3 sequence is CASRAGGINYGYTF. The CDR3 region has the DNA TGTGCCAGTAGGGCCGGAGGGATTAACTATGGCTACACCTTC.

This sequence joins TRBV28 and TRBJ1-5, with D unclear. V lost 3 bases and J 6 bases, leaving 6 bases between the germline ends. The CDR3 is 12 amino acids. From germline, CDR1 is MDHEN and CDR2 SYDVKM. DNA of the CDR3: TGTGCCAGCAGTTTCGGTTTTCAGCCCCAGCATTTT. Its translation is CASSFGFQPQHF.

V usage is TRBV7-9 and J usage is TRBJ2-7; the match to TRBD1 covers 8 bases. Germline CDR1 SEHNR, CDR2 FQNEAQ (reference sequence). The CDR3 spans 15 residues. V dropped 5 bases and J dropped 5; count of bases not matched to a gene: 11. As DNA, the CDR3 is TGTGCCAGCAGCCTATGGACAGGGATAGGGGACGAGCAGTACTTC. It translates to CASSLWTGIGDEQYF.

V usage is TRBV7-2 and J usage is TRBJ1-3; weak D call: TRBD1 (5 bases). The CDR3 is 16 residues long. Trimming stripped 1 base from V and 4 bases from J, with 14 bases between. CDR1 is SGHTA, CDR2 FQGNSA, per germline. CDR3 bases: TGTGCCAGCAGCTTAGTCGGGGGTTCTGCAGGAAACACCATATATTTT. It yields the protein CASSLVGGSAGNTIYF.

The chain recombines TRBV9 with TRBJ1-6; no reliable D call. Germline V lookup: CDR1 SGDLS, CDR2 YYNGEE. This CDR3 region has 14 residues. Trimming left V 3 bases short and J 5 bases short, with 9 bases between. The chain's CDR3 is CASSGTADNSPLHF. Written as DNA, the CDR3 is TGTGCCAGCAGCGGGACCGCGGATAATTCACCCCTCCACTTT.

V and J are TRBV18 and TRBJ1-4, with TRBD1 matching 7 bases. Losses at the gene ends were 4 bases for V and 5 bases for J; bases not matched to a gene: 13. CDR3 length: 17 amino acids. CDR1 is KGHSH, CDR2 LQKENI, per germline. The CDR3 DNA reads TGTGCCAGCTCACGAGAGAACAGGGGCCCCACGAATGAAAAACTGTTTTTT. This gives the protein CASSRENRGPTNEKLFF.

V and J are TRBV7-9 and TRBJ1-4; 8 bases line up with TRBD1. Looked up from germline, CDR1 is SEHNR and CDR2 is FQNEAQ (reference sequence). The CDR3 covers 16 residues. J was trimmed by 6 bases and V by 5 bases; bases with no gene match: 11. CDR3 protein: CASSAWGGQEDEKLFF. The CDR3 bases are TGTGCCAGCAGCGCCTGGGGGGGACAGGAAGATGAAAAACTGTTTTTT.

This clone was detected only once. The chain links TRBV7-9 to TRBJ2-5, with a possible D match to TRBD2 (5 bases). Trimming stripped 5 bases from V and 5 bases from J, with 12 bases between. The CDR3 has 13 amino acids. Germline V gene data show CDR1 as SEHNR and CDR2 as FQNEAQ (reference sequence). CDR3 sequence reads: CASSELVLETQYF. CDR3 bases: TGTGCCAGCAGCGAACTAGTCTTGGAGACCCAGTACTTC.

The V call is TRBV4-3, the J call TRBJ1-2; D is uncertain. Germline V CDR1 and CDR2: LGHNA, YSLEER. The germline V and J ends were trimmed by 0 bases and 4 bases, with 9 bases remaining between them. The CDR3 is made up of 14 amino acids. CDR3 in amino acids: CASSQDSRVYGYTF. CDR3 coding DNA: TGCGCCAGCAGCCAAGATTCCCGAGTCTATGGCTACACCTTC.

V and J are TRBV21-1 and TRBJ1-1. TRBV21-1 is labeled a pseudogene. CDR3 length: 12 residues. CDR3 sequence reads: CASSVGGHEAFF. In nucleotides, the CDR3 is TGTGCCAGCAGTGTGGGGGGACACGAAGCTTTCTTT.

The V and J genes are TRBV7-9 and TRBJ1-1; unclear D gene. The CDR3 is made up of 15 amino acids. Germline CDR1 and CDR2: SEHNR and FQNEAQ (reference sequence). V was shortened by 5 bases and J by 3 bases, with 16 bases between the two germline ends. This CDR3 reads CASSKAEGGDTEAFF. CDR3 nucleotide sequence: TGTGCCAGCAGCAAAGCGGAGGGTGGTGACACTGAAGCTTTCTTT.